This T cell receptor beta chain originates from a study of T cells in narcolepsy. Points from the study as a whole: HCRT-specific and TRIB2-specific autoreactive clonotypes appeared among same-patient CSF and blood CD4+ clonotypes.

The CDR3 spans 15 residues. V trimming: 2 bases; J trimming: 5 bases; junction bases outside the gene matches: 5. From germline, CDR1 is MGHRA and CDR2 YSYEKL. Remarks on this clone: What it recognizes is unknown.

Sequenced by immunoSEQ multiplex PCR; TCRdb stores in-frame clones only, minus some. The sample consists of fewer than 30,000 clones, roughly 85% of them appearing once. The J gene is TRBJ1-2, the V gene TRBV4-1; 10 bases align to TRBD1. The sample consisted of CD45RA- memory CD4+ T cells from PBMCs. The sequence came from a human donor with narcolepsy. CDR3 DNA: TGCGCCAGCAGCCAACTGGACAGGGGGGGGTATGGCTACACCTTC. Its translation: CASSQLDRGGYGYTF.